The source of this T cell receptor (beta chain) is a study of T cells of healthy individuals. The sample holds many counts of this clonotype. Germline assignment: CDR1 LGHNA and CDR2 YNFKEQ. This CDR3 region has 17 residues. V was pared by 0 bases and J by 4 bases, with 5 bases of the junction left unmatched. TCRdb passed the 5' RACE reads through MiXCR, listing each CDR3 protein once. Counted here are around 79,000 distinct CDR3 sequences, more than 5% occurring once; the ten biggest clones make up around 8%. The rearrangement links TRBV4-2 to TRBJ2-3; 12 nucleotides match TRBD2. This sequence was found in a female donor in good health. The CDR3 DNA follows: TGTGCCAGCAGCCAAGATGGAGGGACTAGCGGGTCAGATACGCAGTATTTT. Protein product: CASSQDGGTSGSDTQYF.